The source of this T cell receptor (beta chain) is a study of T cells in Graves' hyperthyroidism and ophthalmopathy. The study based diagnoses on clinical symptoms, serum thyroxine and TRAb, thyroid ultrasound and orbital computed tomography. The CDR3 regions of TCR beta were amplified from RNA transcripts. The TCR CDR3 was amplified in a first-round RT-PCR using the HTBI primer set. TCRdb redid the calling of the multiplex PCR reads with MiXCR, one entry per CDR3 protein. The table includes about 380,000 distinct CDR3 sequences, less than 15% detected once. Germline V lookup: CDR1 KGHSH, CDR2 LQKENI. The CDR3 consists of 16 residues. V lost 0 bases, J lost 1 base, and 9 bases lay in between. General study points: Among thyroid clonotypes expanded above 0.001, most also appeared in blood.

Points on this clonotype: Antigen unknown.

The rearrangement joins TRBV18 to TRBJ2-2, with D uncertain. The sequencing sample was made of blood. The clonotype originates from a man aged 30 to 45 with Graves' hyperthyroidism that later progressed to Graves' ophthalmopathy. This CDR3 is CASSPPFPGNTGELFF. The DNA of the CDR3 is TGTGCCAGCTCACCACCTTTTCCAGGGAACACCGGGGAGCTGTTTTTT.